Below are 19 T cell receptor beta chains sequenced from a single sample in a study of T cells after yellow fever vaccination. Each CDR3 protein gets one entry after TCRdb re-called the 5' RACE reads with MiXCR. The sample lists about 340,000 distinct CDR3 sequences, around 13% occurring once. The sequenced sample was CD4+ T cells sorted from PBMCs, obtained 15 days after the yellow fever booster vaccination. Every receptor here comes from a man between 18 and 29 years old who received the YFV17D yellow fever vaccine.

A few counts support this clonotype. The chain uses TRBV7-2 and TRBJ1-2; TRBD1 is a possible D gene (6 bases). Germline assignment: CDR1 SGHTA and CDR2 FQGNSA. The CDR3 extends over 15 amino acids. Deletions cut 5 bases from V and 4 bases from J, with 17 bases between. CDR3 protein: CASSRYREGRYGYTF. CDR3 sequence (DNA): TGTGCCAGCAGCCGGTACAGGGAGGGCCGCTATGGCTACACCTTC.

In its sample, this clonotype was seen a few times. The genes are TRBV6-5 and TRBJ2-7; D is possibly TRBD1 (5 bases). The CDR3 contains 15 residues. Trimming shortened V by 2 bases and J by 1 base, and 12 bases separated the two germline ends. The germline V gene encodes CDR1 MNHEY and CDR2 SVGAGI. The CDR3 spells CASSYGAGDSYEQYF. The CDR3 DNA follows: TGTGCCAGCAGTTACGGGGCAGGAGATTCCTACGAGCAGTACTTC.

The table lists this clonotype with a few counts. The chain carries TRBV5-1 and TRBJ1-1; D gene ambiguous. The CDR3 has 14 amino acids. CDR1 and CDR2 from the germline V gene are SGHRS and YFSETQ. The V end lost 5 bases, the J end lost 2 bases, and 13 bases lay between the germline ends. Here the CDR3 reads CASRSDVINTEAFF. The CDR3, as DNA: TGCGCCAGCAGGAGCGACGTGATTAACACTGAAGCTTTCTTT.

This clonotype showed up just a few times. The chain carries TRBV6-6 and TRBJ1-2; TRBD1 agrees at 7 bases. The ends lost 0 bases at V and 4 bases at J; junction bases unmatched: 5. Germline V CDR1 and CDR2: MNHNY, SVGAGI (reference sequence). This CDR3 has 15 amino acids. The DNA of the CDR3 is TGTGCCAGCAGTTACTCGAAGGGGGCGAGCTATGGCTACACCTTC. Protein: CASSYSKGASYGYTF.

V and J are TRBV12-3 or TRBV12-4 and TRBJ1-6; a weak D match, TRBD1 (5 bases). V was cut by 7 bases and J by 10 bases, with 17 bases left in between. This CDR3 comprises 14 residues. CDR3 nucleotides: TGTGCCAGCACCTTCGGTAGGGGTAGCTCACCCCTCCACTTT. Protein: CASTFGRGSSPLHF.

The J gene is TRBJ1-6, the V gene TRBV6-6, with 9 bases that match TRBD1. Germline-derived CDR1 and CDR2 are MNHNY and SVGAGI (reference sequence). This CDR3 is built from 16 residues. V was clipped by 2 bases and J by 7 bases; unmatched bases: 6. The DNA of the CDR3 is TGTGCCAGCAGTTACACCAGACAGGGGGGGAATTCACCCCTCCACTTT. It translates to CASSYTRQGGNSPLHF.

The CDR3 reads CASTWTAATDTQYF. The CDR3 DNA follows: TGTGCCAGCACCTGGACCGCAGCCACAGATACGCAGTATTTT. The chain carries TRBV7-2 and TRBJ2-3; D gene uncertain. The CDR3 runs to 14 residues. The ends were cut back, 7 bases at V and 2 bases at J, with 13 bases in the middle. Germline CDR1 is SGHTA and CDR2 is FQGNSA. Using reference TRBV7-2 and TRBJ2-3 for the parts outside the CDR3, the full variable domain is GAGVSQSPSNKVTEKGKDVELRCDPISGHTALYWYRQSLGQGLEFLIYFQGNSAPDKSGLPSDRFSAERTGGSVSTLTIQRTQQEDSAVYLCASTWTAATDTQYFGPGTRLTVL.

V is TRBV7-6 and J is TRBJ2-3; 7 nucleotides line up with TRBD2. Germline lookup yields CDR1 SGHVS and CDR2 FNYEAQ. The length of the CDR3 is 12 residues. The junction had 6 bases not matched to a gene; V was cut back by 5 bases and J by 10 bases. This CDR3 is CASSGGGGAQYF. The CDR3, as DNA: TGTGCCAGCAGCGGAGGCGGGGGAGCGCAGTATTTT.

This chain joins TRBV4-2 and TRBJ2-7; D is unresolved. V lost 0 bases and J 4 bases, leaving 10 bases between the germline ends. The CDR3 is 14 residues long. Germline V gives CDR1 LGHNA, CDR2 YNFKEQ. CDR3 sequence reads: CASSQDIVGYEQYV. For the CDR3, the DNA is TGTGCCAGCAGCCAAGATATCGTGGGATACGAGCAGTACGTC.

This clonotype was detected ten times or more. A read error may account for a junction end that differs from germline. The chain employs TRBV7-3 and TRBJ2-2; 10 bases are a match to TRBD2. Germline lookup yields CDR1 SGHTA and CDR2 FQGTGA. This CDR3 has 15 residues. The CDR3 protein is CASTLSGGASGELFF. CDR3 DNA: TGTGCCAGCACCTTAAGCGGGGGGGCTTCCGGGGAGCTGTTTTTT.

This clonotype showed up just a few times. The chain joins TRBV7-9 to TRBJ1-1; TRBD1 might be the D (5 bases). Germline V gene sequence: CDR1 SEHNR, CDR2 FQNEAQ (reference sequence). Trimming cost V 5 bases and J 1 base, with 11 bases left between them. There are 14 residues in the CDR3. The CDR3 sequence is CASSLLTANTEAFF. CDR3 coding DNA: TGTGCCAGCAGCCTCTTGACAGCGAACACTGAAGCTTTCTTT.

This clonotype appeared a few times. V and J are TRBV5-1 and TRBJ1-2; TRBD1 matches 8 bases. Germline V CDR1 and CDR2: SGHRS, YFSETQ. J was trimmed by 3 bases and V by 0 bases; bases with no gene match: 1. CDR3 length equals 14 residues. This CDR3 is CASSLGTGHYGYTF. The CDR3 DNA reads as TGCGCCAGCAGCTTGGGGACAGGGCACTATGGCTACACCTTC.

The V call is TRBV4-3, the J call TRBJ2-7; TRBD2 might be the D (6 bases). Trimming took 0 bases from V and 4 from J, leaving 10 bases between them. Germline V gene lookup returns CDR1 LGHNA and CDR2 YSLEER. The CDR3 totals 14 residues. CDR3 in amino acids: CASSQDPGGYEQYF. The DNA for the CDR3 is TGCGCCAGCAGCCAAGACCCCGGGGGTTACGAGCAGTACTTC.

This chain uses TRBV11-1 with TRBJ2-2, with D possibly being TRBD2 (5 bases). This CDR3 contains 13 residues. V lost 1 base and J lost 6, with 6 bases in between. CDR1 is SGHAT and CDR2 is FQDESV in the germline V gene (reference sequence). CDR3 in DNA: TGTGCCAGCAGCTTAGGGGAGTCCGGGGAGCTGTTTTTT. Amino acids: CASSLGESGELFF.

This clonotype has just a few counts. CDR3 DNA sequence: TGTGCCAGCAGGCCAGGACAGGGGGCGTCTGGAAACACCATATATTTT. Encoded protein: CASRPGQGASGNTIYF. The gene calls are TRBV6-6 and TRBJ1-3; 11 nucleotides line up with TRBD1. The junction had 5 bases not matched to a gene; V was cut back by 6 bases and J by 1 base. The CDR3 spans 16 residues. Per germline, CDR1 MNHNY and CDR2 SVGAGI (reference sequence).

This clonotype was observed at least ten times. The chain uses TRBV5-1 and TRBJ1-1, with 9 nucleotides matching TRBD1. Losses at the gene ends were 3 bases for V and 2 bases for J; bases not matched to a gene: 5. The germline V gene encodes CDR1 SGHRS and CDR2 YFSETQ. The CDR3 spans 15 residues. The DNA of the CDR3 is TGCGCCAGCAGCTCGTACAGGGGGCCCAACACTGAAGCTTTCTTT. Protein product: CASSSYRGPNTEAFF.

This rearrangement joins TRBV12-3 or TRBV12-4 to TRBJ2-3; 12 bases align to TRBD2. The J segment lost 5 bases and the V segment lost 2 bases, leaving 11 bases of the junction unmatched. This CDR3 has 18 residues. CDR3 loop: CASSLKGPSGGAVDTQYF. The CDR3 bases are TGTGCCAGCAGTTTAAAGGGCCCTAGCGGGGGGGCGGTAGATACGCAGTATTTT.

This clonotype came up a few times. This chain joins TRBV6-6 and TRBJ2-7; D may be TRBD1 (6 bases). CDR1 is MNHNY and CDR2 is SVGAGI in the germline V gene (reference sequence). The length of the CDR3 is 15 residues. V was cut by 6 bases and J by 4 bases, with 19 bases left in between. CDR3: CASRPITGKEYEQYF. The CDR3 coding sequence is TGTGCCAGCAGACCGATCACAGGGAAGGAGTACGAGCAGTACTTC.

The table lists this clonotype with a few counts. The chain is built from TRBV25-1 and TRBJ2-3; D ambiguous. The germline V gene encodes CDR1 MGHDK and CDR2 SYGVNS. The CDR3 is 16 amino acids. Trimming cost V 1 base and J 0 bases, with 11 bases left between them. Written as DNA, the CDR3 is TGTGCCAGCAGTGAATCCGCATCTTATAGCACAGATACGCAGTATTTT. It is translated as CASSESASYSTDTQYF.